Here is one T cell receptor beta chain with its context. TCRdb reanalysed the RT-PCR reads using MiXCR and keeps one entry per CDR3 protein. The repertoire holds hundreds of thousands of distinct CDR3 sequences, with roughly 12% as singletons. The CDR3 length is 15 residues. Trimming left V 4 bases short and J 9 bases short, with 19 bases between. Germline lookup yields CDR1 SGHVS and CDR2 FQNEAQ. The data are from a study of response to subunit inactivated influenza vaccine. The sample also formed part of further work on T cells expressing NK-cell markers. This second report adds: Synthesis of TCR beta cDNA relied on 5'RACE template switching carrying UMIs. Several experiments added an anti-gamma-delta TCR antibody to sort only alpha-beta TCR T cells. Dominant NKG2C+ clonotypes in a handful of donors made up roughly 1.0-7.0% of CD8+ T cells. The CD3+CD56-NKG2C+ fraction of a few donors was likewise dominated by these clonotypes. Whether the expanded NKG2C+ T cell clones recognized HCMV remained unclear.

Material: PBMCs from blood, obtained on the day of vaccination. This clonotype was sampled from a man aged 45-65 years who received an inactivated influenza vaccine. The chain links TRBV7-8 to TRBJ2-1; D assignment may be TRBD1 or TRBD2 (5 bases each). The CDR3 coding sequence is TGTGCCAGCAGCTCCCCAGGACTCTTGGGACGTGAGCAGTTCTTC. Translation gives CASSSPGLLGREQFF.